What follows are 6 T cell receptor beta chains derived from one specimen sequenced in a study of human T cells and chemical hapten exposure. From the RACE reads, TCRdb called clonotypes with MiXCR, one entry per CDR3 protein. The profile shows about 82,000 distinct CDR3 sequences, over 10% of them singletons. As to time point: patch test 3, about 24 weeks after DPC sensitization. Treatment meaning: therapeutic diphenylcyclopropenone sensitization with weekly scalp DPC. Source: whole blood, taken in connection with sensitization to the hapten diphenylcyclopropenone (DPC). The receptors were gathered from a woman in her forties or fifties with alopecia areata. Some clones in this sample may be carry-over from other donors' samples.

This sequence joins TRBV12-3 or TRBV12-4 and TRBJ2-1, with 7 positions matching TRBD2. V lost 3 bases to trimming and J lost 12 bases; unmatched junction nucleotides: 14. The CDR3 is 15 residues long. The CDR3 loop reads CASSFYQREPIGQFF. CDR3 coding DNA: TGTGCCAGCAGTTTTTACCAGCGGGAACCAATTGGGCAGTTCTTC.

This clonotype was counted ten times or more. The chain has TRBV5-4 and TRBJ2-1; D remains unclear. V lost 0 bases, J lost 6 bases, and 7 bases lay in between. Germline CDR1 is SGHNT and CDR2 is YYREEE (reference sequence). The CDR3 is 13 amino acids. As DNA, the CDR3 is TGTGCCAGCAGCTTGGTTGGCTTCAATGAGCAGTTCTTC. This gives the protein CASSLVGFNEQFF.

The rearrangement links TRBV12-3 or TRBV12-4 to TRBJ2-7; D not resolved. This CDR3 is 11 amino acids long. The ends were cut back, 5 bases at V and 2 bases at J, with 4 bases in the middle. CDR3 sequence reads: CASSPAYEQYF. The CDR3 DNA follows: TGTGCCAGCAGTCCCGCCTACGAGCAGTACTTC.

This clonotype was detected ten times or more. The chain employs TRBV11-3 and TRBJ1-6, with a possible D match to TRBD1 (5 bases). The CDR3 is 15 amino acids. V dropped 3 bases and J dropped 0 bases, with 6 bases sitting between them. The germline V gene has CDR1 SGHNT and CDR2 YENEEA. Here the CDR3 reads CASSFDSSYNSPLHF. The CDR3 DNA is TGTGCCAGCAGCTTTGACAGCTCCTATAATTCACCCCTCCACTTT.

This clonotype has at least ten counts. The chain joins TRBV29-1 to TRBJ2-1; D not certain. The CDR3 has 13 amino acids. V gave up 4 bases and J gave up 7 bases, with 14 bases separating them. Germline V gives CDR1 SQVTM, CDR2 ANQGSEA. The DNA of the CDR3 is TGCAGCGTTGGGCAGACCCCTTATAATGAGCAGTTCTTC. Translation: CSVGQTPYNEQFF.

A few counts support this clonotype. The CDR3: CASSLFGRAFTDTQYF. Here the CDR3 DNA reads TGTGCCAGCAGTTTATTCGGGAGGGCCTTCACAGATACGCAGTATTTT. The chain combines TRBV27 with TRBJ2-3, with 8 bases lining up with TRBD2. Unmatched junction bases numbered 5, after V lost 1 base and J lost 2 bases. Germline V gene lookup returns CDR1 MNHEY and CDR2 SMNVEV (reference sequence). The CDR3 runs 16 residues.